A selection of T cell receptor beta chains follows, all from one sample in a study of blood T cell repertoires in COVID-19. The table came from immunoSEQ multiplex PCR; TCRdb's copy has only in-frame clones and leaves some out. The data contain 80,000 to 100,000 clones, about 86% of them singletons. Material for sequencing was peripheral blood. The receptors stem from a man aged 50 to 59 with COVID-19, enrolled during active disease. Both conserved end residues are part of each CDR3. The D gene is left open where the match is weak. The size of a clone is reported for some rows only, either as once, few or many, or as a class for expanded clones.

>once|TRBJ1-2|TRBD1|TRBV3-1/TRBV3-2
TGTGCCAGCAGCCAAGATGGTAGGGGGCTGCGTGGCTACACCTTC
CASSQDGRGLRGYTF
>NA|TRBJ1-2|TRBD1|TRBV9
TGTGCCAGCAGCGTAGGTTTTGGGGACAGTCTCTATGGCTACACCTTC
CASSVGFGDSLYGYTF
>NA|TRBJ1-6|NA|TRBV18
TGTGCCAGCTCACCTTACAGTAATTCACCCCTCCACTTT
CASSPYSNSPLHF
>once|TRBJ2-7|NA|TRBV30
TGTGCCTGGAGCACAGGAGAATACGAGCAGTACTTC
CAWSTGEYEQYF
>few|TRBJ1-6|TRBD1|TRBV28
TGTGCCAGCAGTTTAGGGGACCGACAGGGCTCACCCCTCCACTTT
CASSLGDRQGSPLHF
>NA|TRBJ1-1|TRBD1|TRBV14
TGTGCCAGCAGTCCTCAGGGGGCTGAAGCTTTCTTT
CASSPQGAEAFF
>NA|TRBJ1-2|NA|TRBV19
TGTGCCAGTAGTATGTCCAGGGATGGCTACACCTTC
CASSMSRDGYTF
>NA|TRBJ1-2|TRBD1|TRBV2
TGTGCCAGCAGCGCCGGGACAGCCTATGGCTACACCTTC
CASSAGTAYGYTF
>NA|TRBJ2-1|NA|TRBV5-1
TGCGCCAGCAGCTTGGAAGGGGACAATGAGCAGTTCTTC
CASSLEGDNEQFF
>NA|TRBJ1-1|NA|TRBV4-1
TGCGCCAGCAGCCAAGTTTACAGGGATTTGAACACTGAAGCTTTCTTT
CASSQVYRDLNTEAFF
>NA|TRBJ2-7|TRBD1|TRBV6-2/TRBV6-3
TGTGCCAGCAGTCTGACAGGGCCGAGCTCCTACGAGCAGTACTTC
CASSLTGPSSYEQYF
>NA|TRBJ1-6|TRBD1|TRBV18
TGTGCCAGCTCACCCGACACAGGGGGTAATTCACCCCTCCACTTT
CASSPDTGGNSPLHF
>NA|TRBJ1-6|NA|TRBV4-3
TGCGCCAGCAGCCTGGCCCCAACCTATAATTCACCCCTCCACTTT
CASSLAPTYNSPLHF
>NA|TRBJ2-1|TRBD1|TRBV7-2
TGTGCCAGCAGCCCCGACAGGGGGCGGTACAATGAGCAGTTCTTC
CASSPDRGRYNEQFF
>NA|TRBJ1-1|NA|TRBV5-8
TGTGCCAGCAGCCTCAACAGGGAAGCTTTCTTT
CASSLNREAFF
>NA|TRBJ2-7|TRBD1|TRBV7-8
TGTGCCAGCAGCTTAGCGACAGGGGGTTCCTACGAGCAGTACTTC
CASSLATGGSYEQYF
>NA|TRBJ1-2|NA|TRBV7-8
TGTGCCAGCAGCTCCCAACGGGTCCCCCCGGCAAGAGGCTACACCTTC
CASSSQRVPPARGYTF
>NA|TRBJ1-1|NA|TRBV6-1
TGTGCCAGCAGTGAAGTGAACACACTGAACACTGAAGCTTTCTTT
CASSEVNTLNTEAFF
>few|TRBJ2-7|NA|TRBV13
TGTGCCAGCAGCCCCAAGACAGGCTACGAGCAGTACTTC
CASSPKTGYEQYF
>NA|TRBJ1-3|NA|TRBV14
TGTGCCAGCAGCCCCTCCTCCTTTAAGAGGAACACCATATATTTT
CASSPSSFKRNTIYF
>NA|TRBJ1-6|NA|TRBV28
TGTGCCAGCAGTCCACCCGACAAACGGGGATCACCCCTCCACTTT
CASSPPDKRGSPLHF
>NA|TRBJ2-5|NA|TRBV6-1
TGTGCCAGCAGTGAAGAGCACAGCGGGGAGACCCAGTACTTC
CASSEEHSGETQYF
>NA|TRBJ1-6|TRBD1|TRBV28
TGTGCCAGTTCACAGGGGTCGGAGGTTTTGGCCCTCCACTTT
CASSQGSEVLALHF
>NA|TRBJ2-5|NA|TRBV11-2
TGTGCCAGCAGCACCCAGGTCCCAGAGACCCAGTACTTC
CASSTQVPETQYF
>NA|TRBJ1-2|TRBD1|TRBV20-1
TGCAGTGCTAGTTTGACAGGGGCCTCGTATGGCTACACCTTC
CSASLTGASYGYTF
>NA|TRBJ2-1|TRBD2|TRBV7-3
TGTGCCAGCAGCCGGGGGGTCGGAGAGGACAATGAGCAGTTCTTC
CASSRGVGEDNEQFF
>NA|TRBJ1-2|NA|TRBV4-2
TGTGCCAGCAGCCAAGGCGCTTCGGGGGGCAGCTATGGCTACACCTTC
CASSQGASGGSYGYTF
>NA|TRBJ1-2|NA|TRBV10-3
TGTGCCATCAGTGAGGGGGCGGAGGGCTACACCTTC
CAISEGAEGYTF
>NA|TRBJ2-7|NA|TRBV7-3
TGTGCCAGCAGCTTTTCACTAAACGAGCAGTACTTC
CASSFSLNEQYF
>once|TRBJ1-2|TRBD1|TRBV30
TGTGCCGCCAGAGCTAGGGGGCGAAGTGGCTACACCTTC
CAARARGRSGYTF
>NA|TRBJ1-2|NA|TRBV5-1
TGCGCCAGCAGCTTGAACGGGGACTATGGCTACACCTTC
CASSLNGDYGYTF
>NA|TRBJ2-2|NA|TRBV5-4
TGTGCCAGCAGCTTAGGGGTTTCGAACACCGGGGAGCTGTTTTTT
CASSLGVSNTGELFF
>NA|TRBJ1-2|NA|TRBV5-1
TGCGCCAGCAGCTTGGCGACAGCCACAACCTATGGCTACACCTTC
CASSLATATTYGYTF
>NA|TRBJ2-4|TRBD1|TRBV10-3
TGTGCCATCAGGACAGGGTTAGCCAAAAACATTCAGTACTTC
CAIRTGLAKNIQYF
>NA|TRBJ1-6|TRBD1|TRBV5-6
TGTGCCAGCAGCTTCATCGACAGGGGGGAATCACCCCTCCACTTT
CASSFIDRGESPLHF
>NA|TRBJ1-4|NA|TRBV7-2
TGTGCCAGCAGCTCGCAGGGTTTAGAAAAACTGTTTTTT
CASSSQGLEKLFF
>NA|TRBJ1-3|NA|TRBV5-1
TGCGCCAGCAGCATCGACAGCCCAAGCTCTGGAAACACCATATATTTT
CASSIDSPSSGNTIYF
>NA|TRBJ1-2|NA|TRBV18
TGTGCCAGCTCACCGGGCGAGTCCTATGGCTACACCTTC
CASSPGESYGYTF
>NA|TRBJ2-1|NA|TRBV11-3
TGTGCCAGCAGCTTCTTAGGAGGACAGCACAATGAGCAGTTCTTC
CASSFLGGQHNEQFF
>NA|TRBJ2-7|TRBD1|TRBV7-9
TGTGCCAGCAGCCCAGGGATGGACAGGGGAATCCACGAGCAGTACTTC
CASSPGMDRGIHEQYF
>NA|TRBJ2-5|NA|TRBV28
TGTGCCAGCAGTTTTGCAGGGGGCGGGAGAAAGACCCAGTACTTC
CASSFAGGGRKTQYF
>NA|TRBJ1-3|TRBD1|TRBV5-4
TGTGCCAGCAGCACCAGGGGGTCTGGAAACACCATATATTTT
CASSTRGSGNTIYF
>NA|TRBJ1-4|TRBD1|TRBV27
TGTGCCAGTCTACAGGGGGCTAGCGAAAAACTGTTTTTT
CASLQGASEKLFF
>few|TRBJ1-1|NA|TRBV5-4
TGTGCCAGCAGCTTCTGGGAGGAGATAACTGAAGCTTTCTTT
CASSFWEEITEAFF
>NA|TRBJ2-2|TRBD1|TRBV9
TGTGCCAGCAGCGTGAGGGGGCGGGACACCGGGGAGCTGTTTTTT
CASSVRGRDTGELFF
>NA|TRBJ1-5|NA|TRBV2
TGTGCCAGCCAGGATAGCAATCAGCCCCAGCATTTT
CASQDSNQPQHF